This T cell receptor (beta chain) was obtained from a study of shared clonotypes between healthy human individuals. Only in-frame clones appear in the TCRdb table, and some are missing; sequencing was by immunoSEQ multiplex PCR. The sample records 300,000 to 400,000 clones, about nine tenths being singletons. The CDR3 is made up of 16 amino acids. Germline V gene sequence: CDR1 MDHEN, CDR2 SYDVKM. V lost 6 bases to trimming and J lost 1 base; unmatched junction nucleotides: 8. The TCR sequence derives from a man aged 18 to 29 in good health. What was sequenced was memory CD8+ T cells sorted from blood. Subset indicated: CD45RO+ cells pooled with CCR7-negative TemRA cells. The rearrangement uses TRBV28 and TRBJ1-3; 8 bases are a match to TRBD1. CDR3 DNA sequence: TGTGCCAGCAGCCGTCGTACAGGGGGGTCTGGAAACACCATATATTTT. Amino acid sequence: CASSRRTGGSGNTIYF. Drawing the rest from reference TRBV28 and TRBJ1-3, the complete variable domain is DVKVTQSSRYLVKRTGEKVFLECVQDMDHENMFWYRQDPGLGLRLIYFSYDVKMKEKGDIPEGYSVSREKKERFSLILESASTNQTSMYLCASSRRTGGSGNTIYFGEGSWLTVV.